A single T cell receptor beta chain is shown here with its context. Its antigen is not identified. Sample donors were healthy Caucasian individuals that came from Russia, aged roughly 6 to 95. These data originate in a study of blood T cells in healthy people across ages. Study outcomes and limitations: Nothing was known about donor CMV status, and this possibly confounded expanded clonotype changes.

PCR was performed a second time for roughly 7 to 12 cycles using a sample-barcoded 5' primer and a J-beta primer mix. A single record per CDR3 protein comes from TCRdb applying MiXCR to the 5' RACE reads. This sample has about 720,000 distinct CDR3 sequences, with 20% to 25% found just once. Germline CDR1 reads LNHNV; CDR2 reads YYDKDF (reference sequence). This CDR3 spans 14 amino acids. The germline V and J ends were trimmed by 1 base and 7 bases, with 11 bases remaining between them. The sequence was obtained from a man in his 70s in good health. The specimen was blood. The chain couples TRBV15 to TRBJ2-1; the D is unclear. The DNA for the CDR3 is TGTGCCACCAGCAGAGTTGACTGGCCGAATGAGCAGTTCTTC. Translating it yields CATSRVDWPNEQFF. Drawing the rest from reference TRBV15 and TRBJ2-1, the complete variable domain is DAMVIQNPRYQVTQFGKPVTLSCSQTLNHNVMYWYQQKSSQAPKLLFHYYDKDFNNEADTPDNFQSRRPNTSFCFLDIRSPGLGDTAMYLCATSRVDWPNEQFFGPGTRLTVL.